These T cell receptor beta chains were read from a single sample in a study of shared clonotypes between healthy human individuals. Sequencing used immunoSEQ multiplex PCR; TCRdb keeps in-frame clones, though not all of them. The sample lists some 1,900,000 clones; less than 95% were seen once. Material: naive CD8+ T cells sorted from blood. The origin of the receptors is a man aged 18 to 35 in good health. CDR3s include the opening cysteine and the closing phenylalanine or tryptophan. D genes are given only for firm matches. Some rows mark clone size as missing; the rest say once, few, many or name a class of expanded clone.

v_call	clone_size	j_call	d_call	cdr3_nt	cdr3_aa
TRBV5-1	NA	TRBJ1-4	NA	TGCGCCAGCAGCTTGGAGGGGTGGGACACGAGCGAAAAACTGTTTTTT	CASSLEGWDTSEKLFF
TRBV19	NA	TRBJ2-2	TRBD2	TGTGCCAGTAGTGCAGACGGAGCGGGGGCACCGGAGCTGTTTTTT	CASSADGAGAPELFF
TRBV21-1	NA	TRBJ1-5	NA	TGTGCCAGCAGCAAATGGGACAGGGATTATAGCAATCAGCCCCAGCATTTT	CASSKWDRDYSNQPQHF
TRBV12-5	NA	TRBJ2-1	TRBD2	TGTGCTAGTGGCGAAAATAGCGGGGAGTCCTACAATGAGCAGTTCTTC	CASGENSGESYNEQFF
TRBV27	NA	TRBJ1-2	NA	TGTGCCAGCAGTGACGGATACAATGGCTACACCTTC	CASSDGYNGYTF
TRBV7-2	NA	TRBJ2-2	NA	TGTGCCAGCAGCTTGCCCGGGGCAGGGGTGGACACCGGGGAGCTGTTTTTT	CASSLPGAGVDTGELFF
TRBV11-3	NA	TRBJ2-7	NA	TGTGCCAGCAGCCTAGGCGGCGGAAACTACGAGCAGTACTTC	CASSLGGGNYEQYF
TRBV21-1	NA	TRBJ1-6	NA	TGTGCCAGCATCTCAGGGGAGGGAGGTTCTAATTCACCCCTCCACTTT	CASISGEGGSNSPLHF
TRBV11-2	NA	TRBJ1-4	NA	TGTGCCAGCAGCTTAGTCCAGGGTCCTAATGAAAAACTGTTTTTT	CASSLVQGPNEKLFF
TRBV27	NA	TRBJ1-5	TRBD1	TGTGCCAGCACCCCGACAGGGTTGGGCAATCAGCCCCAGCATTTT	CASTPTGLGNQPQHF
TRBV28	NA	TRBJ2-5	NA	TGTGCCAGCAGTCAAGGAGGGACCCAAGAGACCCAGTACTTC	CASSQGGTQETQYF
TRBV28	once	TRBJ2-7	NA	TGTGCCAGCAGTCAGCGGGCAAAAGACGAGCAGTACTTC	CASSQRAKDEQYF
TRBV21-1	NA	TRBJ2-7	NA	TGTGCCAGCAGCAAGGGGGACAGCAATCAGTACGAGCAGTACTTC	CASSKGDSNQYEQYF
TRBV6-5	NA	TRBJ1-2	TRBD1	TGTGCCAGCAGTTACGGACAGGGGGCTGAAGGGGGCTACACCTTC	CASSYGQGAEGGYTF
TRBV4-1	NA	TRBJ1-6	TRBD1	TGCGCCAGCAGCTTAGAACAGGGGATTAATTCACCCCTCCACTTT	CASSLEQGINSPLHF
TRBV27	NA	TRBJ1-1	NA	TGTGCCAGCAGTTATGGGGTAAACACTGAAGCTTTCTTT	CASSYGVNTEAFF
TRBV4-1	NA	TRBJ2-2	NA	TGCGCCAGCAGCCAAGCAACGGGACACGCGAACACCGGGGAGCTGTTTTTT	CASSQATGHANTGELFF
TRBV2	NA	TRBJ2-1	TRBD2	TGTGCCAGCAGTGGGACTAGCGGGGCGTACAATGAGCAGTTCTTC	CASSGTSGAYNEQFF
TRBV6-5	few	TRBJ1-6	NA	TGTGCCAGCAGTTACTCGGCTCCCCCTAATTCACCCCTCCACTTT	CASSYSAPPNSPLHF
TRBV6-1	NA	TRBJ2-3	TRBD1	TGTGCCAGCAGTGTTGTGACAGGGGGCACAGATACGCAGTATTTT	CASSVVTGGTDTQYF
TRBV19	NA	TRBJ2-7	NA	TGTGCCAGTAGTATAGCGGCAGGAGGGGAGCAGTACTTC	CASSIAAGGEQYF
TRBV2	NA	TRBJ2-3	TRBD2	TGTGCCAGCAGCGACGGGACTAGTAGTCGGACAGATACGCAGTATTTT	CASSDGTSSRTDTQYF
TRBV10-3	once	TRBJ2-3	TRBD2	TGTGCCATCAGTGAGCCCCCCGGGCTAGCGGGAGAGGGGACGGCAGATACGCAGTATTTT	CAISEPPGLAGEGTADTQYF
TRBV1	NA	TRBJ2-7	NA	TGCACCAGCAGCCAAGTTTGGATCGTCCCCTCCGAGCAGTACTTC	CTSSQVWIVPSEQYF
TRBV5-1	NA	TRBJ2-1	TRBD2	TGCGCCAGCAGCTTGCGGGAGGTGGCCCGTAGGGACAATGAGCAGTTCTTC	CASSLREVARRDNEQFF
TRBV4-1	NA	TRBJ1-4	NA	TGCGCCAGCAGCCAAGAATTGGAAAAACTGTTTTTT	CASSQELEKLFF
TRBV10-1	NA	TRBJ2-2	NA	TGCGCCAGCAGCGACTGGGGAAACGCCGGGGAGCTGTTTTTT	CASSDWGNAGELFF
TRBV7-9	NA	TRBJ2-1	NA	TGTGCCAGCAGCTTAGGGGACTCAGCGGCCCCCTACAATGAGCAGTTCTTC	CASSLGDSAAPYNEQFF
TRBV27	NA	TRBJ1-1	TRBD1	TGTGCCAGCAGTTCGACAGGGATAGTTTTTGACACTGAAGCTTTCTTT	CASSSTGIVFDTEAFF
TRBV5-6	NA	TRBJ2-2	TRBD1	TGTGCCAGCAGCTGGGGGACAGGCAACCGTGTCGGGGAGCTGTTTTTT	CASSWGTGNRVGELFF
TRBV9	NA	TRBJ2-3	NA	TGTGCCAGCAGCGGAGCCGGGGCAGGGGTTAGGGGAGATACGCAGTATTTT	CASSGAGAGVRGDTQYF
TRBV6-5	NA	TRBJ1-1	NA	TGTGCCAGCAGTTTAGGCTGGGCCACTGAAGCTTTCTTT	CASSLGWATEAFF
TRBV10-1	NA	TRBJ2-7	NA	TGCGCCAGCAGTGGCCGGGAGACCTACGAGCAGTACTTC	CASSGRETYEQYF
TRBV5-6	NA	TRBJ2-5	NA	TGTGCCAGCAGCTTGGTTACGGGACAAGAGACCCAGTACTTC	CASSLVTGQETQYF
TRBV9	NA	TRBJ2-2	NA	TGTGCCAGCAGCGTACATTGGGGGAAAACCGGGGAGCTGTTTTTT	CASSVHWGKTGELFF
TRBV6-6	NA	TRBJ2-7	NA	TGTGCCAGCAGTTACGGGCAGGGTGGCGAGCAGTACTTC	CASSYGQGGEQYF
TRBV7-9	once	TRBJ2-1	NA	TGTGCCAGCAGCTTAGAAGAGGCCCCATACAATGAGCAGTTCTTC	CASSLEEAPYNEQFF
TRBV18	NA	TRBJ1-2	NA	TGTGCCAGCTCACCGGTCTTAGGAAATGCGGACTATGGCTACACCTTC	CASSPVLGNADYGYTF
TRBV11-3	NA	TRBJ1-5	TRBD1	TGTGCCAGCAGCCTCGGGACAGGGGGGATGTATAGCAATCAGCCCCAGCATTTT	CASSLGTGGMYSNQPQHF
TRBV5-4	once	TRBJ2-5	TRBD1	TGTGCCAGCAGCTTTACAGGGGGCACAGAGACCCAGTACTTC	CASSFTGGTETQYF
TRBV11-2	NA	TRBJ2-4	NA	TGTGCCAGCAGCTACGCCGTGGGAGGAAACATTCAGTACTTC	CASSYAVGGNIQYF
TRBV30	NA	TRBJ2-5	TRBD2	TGTGCCTGGATGGGTAGCGGGGGGAGGGAGACCCAGTACTTC	CAWMGSGGRETQYF
TRBV10-1	NA	TRBJ2-3	NA	TGCGCCAGCAGTGACGGGGACACAGATACGCAGTATTTT	CASSDGDTDTQYF
TRBV4-3	NA	TRBJ2-7	NA	TGCGCCAGCAGCCAAGGGTTCGGGCAATCCTACGAGCAGTACTTC	CASSQGFGQSYEQYF
TRBV7-8	NA	TRBJ1-6	NA	TGTGCCAGCAGCTTAGGCCGACAGTTATCACCCCTCCACTTT	CASSLGRQLSPLHF
TRBV6-1	NA	TRBJ1-3	NA	TGTGCCAGCAGTGACTGGGGATCTGGAAACACCATATATTTT	CASSDWGSGNTIYF
TRBV7-2	NA	TRBJ2-7	NA	TGTGCCAGCAGCTTAGCGGGCCCAGCCTACGAGCAGTACTTC	CASSLAGPAYEQYF
TRBV27	NA	TRBJ1-2	NA	TGTGCCAGCAGTTTGTTAGGTCCTATCGCTAACTATGGCTACACCTTC	CASSLLGPIANYGYTF